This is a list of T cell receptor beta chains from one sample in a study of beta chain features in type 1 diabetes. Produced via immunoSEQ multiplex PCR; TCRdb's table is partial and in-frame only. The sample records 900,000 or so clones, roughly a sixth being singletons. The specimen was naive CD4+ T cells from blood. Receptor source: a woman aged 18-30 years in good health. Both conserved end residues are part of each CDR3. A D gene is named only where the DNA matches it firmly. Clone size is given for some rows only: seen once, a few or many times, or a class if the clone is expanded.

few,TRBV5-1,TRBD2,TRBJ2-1,CASKVIAGKDNEQFF,TGCGCCAGCAAAGTAATAGCGGGGAAGGACAATGAGCAGTTCTTC
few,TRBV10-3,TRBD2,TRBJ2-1,CAIGKGLAGPDGKDEQFF,TGTGCCATCGGTAAGGGGCTAGCGGGACCCGACGGGAAAGATGAGCAGTTCTTC
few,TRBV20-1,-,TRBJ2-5,CSASNRETQYF,TGCAGTGCTAGTAATCGCGAGACCCAGTACTTC
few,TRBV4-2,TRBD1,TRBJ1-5,CASSQGPAGTVSQPQHF,TGTGCCAGCAGCCAAGGTCCCGCAGGGACAGTTTCCCAGCCCCAGCATTTT
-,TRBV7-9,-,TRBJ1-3,CASSSVGYSGNTIYF,TGTGCCAGCAGCTCCGTGGGCTACTCTGGAAACACCATATATTTT
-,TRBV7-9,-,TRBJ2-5,CASKQGHQETQYF,TGTGCCAGCAAACAGGGACACCAAGAGACCCAGTACTTC
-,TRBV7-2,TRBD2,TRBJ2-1,CASSFGLGLAGVSEQFF,TGTGCCAGCAGCTTCGGGTTAGGACTAGCGGGAGTAAGTGAGCAGTTCTTC
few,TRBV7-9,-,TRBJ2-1,CASSPEVRYEQFF,TGTGCCAGCAGCCCAGAAGTGAGGTATGAGCAGTTCTTC
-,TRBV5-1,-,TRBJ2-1,CASSLVLNEQFF,TGCGCCAGCAGCTTGGTTTTGAATGAGCAGTTCTTC
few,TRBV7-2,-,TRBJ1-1,CASSFRYTEAFF,TGTGCCAGCAGCTTTAGGTACACTGAAGCTTTCTTT
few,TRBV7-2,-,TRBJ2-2,CASSLGGEGHTGELFF,TGTGCCAGCAGCTTAGGTGGTGAAGGTCACACCGGGGAGCTGTTTTTT
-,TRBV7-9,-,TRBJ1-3,CASSVGGNTIYF,TGTGCCAGCTCTGTGGGAGGAAACACCATATATTTT
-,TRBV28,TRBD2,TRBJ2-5,CASSSLSGSHKETQYF,TGTGCCAGCAGTTCCCTTAGCGGGAGCCACAAAGAGACCCAGTACTTC
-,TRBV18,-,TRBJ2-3,CASSPPRGGETTDTQYF,TGTGCCAGCTCACCCCCCAGGGGTGGGGAGACCACAGATACGCAGTATTTT
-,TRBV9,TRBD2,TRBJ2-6,CASSARLAGGSANVLTF,TGTGCCAGCAGCGCAAGACTAGCGGGTGGGTCGGCCAACGTCCTGACTTTC
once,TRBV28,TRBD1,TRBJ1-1,CASSYAKPGQGAFF,TGTGCCAGCAGTTACGCAAAACCGGGACAGGGAGCTTTCTTT
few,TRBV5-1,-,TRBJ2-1,CASSLPLNNEQFF,TGCGCCAGCAGCTTGCCACTGAACAATGAGCAGTTCTTC
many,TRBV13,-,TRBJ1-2,CASSLEGVGYTF,TGTGCCAGCAGCTTGGAGGGCGTTGGCTACACCTTC
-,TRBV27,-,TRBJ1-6,CASSLRTGNSPLHF,TGTGCCAGCAGTTTACGTACAGGGAACTCACCCCTCCACTTT
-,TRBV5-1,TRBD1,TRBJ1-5,CASSLAGGGDQPQHF,TGCGCCAGCAGCTTGGCAGGGGGCGGTGATCAGCCCCAGCATTTT
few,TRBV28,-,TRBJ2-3,CASSSQQGSPSETTDTQYF,TGTGCCAGCAGTTCTCAACAGGGTAGCCCTTCGGAGACCACAGATACGCAGTATTTT
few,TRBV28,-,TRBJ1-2,CASSAQDRVYGYTF,TGTGCCAGCAGTGCCCAGGACAGAGTCTATGGCTACACCTTC
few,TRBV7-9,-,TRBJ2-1,CASSLDARFNEQFF,TGTGCCAGCAGCTTAGATGCGCGATTCAATGAGCAGTTCTTC